The source of this T cell receptor (beta chain) is a study of cytomegalovirus exposure and HLA in healthy donors. The study's findings and limits: The study flagged about 160 TCR beta chains as cytomegalovirus-associated. The sole available immune exposure information was CMV serostatus. By HLA locus, TCR association rates varied in a later analysis, with DRB1 showing the most and HLA-C the fewest.

With 60 Vbeta and 13 Jbeta primers, the PCR was carried out. Assay used: immunoSEQ multiplex PCR; TCRdb lists only in-frame clones, some missing. The table records 100,000 to 150,000 clones, roughly 79% of them present only once. The CDR3 length is 15 residues. The germline CDR1 and CDR2 sequences are SNHLY and FYNNEI. Trimming shortened V by 7 bases and J by 7 bases, and 20 bases separated the two germline ends. Worth noting for this clone: Its antigen is not known.

V and J are TRBV2 and TRBJ1-5; no firm D call. The sequencing sample was made of PBMCs. This TCR derives from a boy aged 2 to 9 in good health and CMV-seronegative. The CDR3 bases are TGTGCCAGCACCCGAAGCGGTCAGGTTGGCCAGCCCCAGCATTTT. Its translation: CASTRSGQVGQPQHF.